These 17 T cell receptor beta chains were all obtained from the same sample, sequenced in a study of cytomegalovirus exposure and HLA in healthy donors. 13 Jbeta primers and 60 Vbeta primers were used for the PCR. Data came from immunoSEQ multiplex PCR; TCRdb stores just in-frame clones and leaves some out. The sample consists of about 89,000 clones, approximately 71% of them appearing once. The sequencing input was PBMCs. Every receptor here comes from a man aged 30 to 45 in good health and CMV-seronegative.

The CDR3 coding sequence is TGTGCCAGCAGGGACAGGACCTACAATGAGCAGTTCTTC. Its protein product is CASRDRTYNEQFF. The rearrangement joins TRBV6-5 to TRBJ2-1; TRBD1 matches 7 bases. The germline CDR1 and CDR2 sequences are MNHEY and SVGAGI. Trimming cost V 6 bases and J 2 bases; bases outside gene matches: 1. The CDR3 is made up of 13 amino acids.

V and J are TRBV7-2 and TRBJ2-7, with TRBD2 as a possible D gene (7 bases). Trimming shortened V by 2 bases and J by 6 bases, and 14 bases separated the two germline ends. CDR1 and CDR2 from the germline V gene are SGHTA and FQGNSA. The CDR3 extends over 14 amino acids. Here the CDR3 reads CASSLKGGPREQYF. In nucleotides, the CDR3 is TGTGCCAGCAGCTTAAAGGGGGGGCCGCGCGAGCAGTACTTC.

The V and J genes are TRBV25-1 and TRBJ1-2, with 8 bases matching TRBD1. The CDR3 spans 14 residues. Germline assignment: CDR1 MGHDK and CDR2 SYGVNS. J gave up 0 bases and V 4 bases, and 1 base lay outside the gene matches. The CDR3 loop reads CASSGTGTNYGYTF. Written as DNA, the CDR3 is TGTGCCAGCAGTGGGACAGGGACTAACTATGGCTACACCTTC.

This chain uses TRBV7-9 with TRBJ1-1; TRBD1 might be the D (6 bases). The CDR3 totals 15 residues. Germline CDR1 and CDR2: SEHNR and FQNEAQ (reference sequence). V lost 1 base and J 8 bases, leaving 17 bases between the germline ends. CDR3 protein: CASSLEQGQSGEAFF. In DNA, the CDR3 is TGTGCCAGCAGCTTAGAACAGGGTCAGAGCGGAGAAGCTTTCTTT.

V usage is TRBV18 and J usage is TRBJ2-7; TRBD1 aligns across 10 bases. CDR3 size: 18 residues. Trimming took 3 bases from V and 2 from J; bases not matched to a gene: 13. Germline CDR1 reads KGHSH; CDR2 reads LQKENI. Written as DNA, the CDR3 is TGTGCCAGCTCACCGGGACAGGGGACCCCTGCGACGGCCTACGAGCAGTACTTC. This gives the protein CASSPGQGTPATAYEQYF.

The chain links TRBV6-1 to TRBJ2-3; 10 bases agree with TRBD2. Germline V gives CDR1 MNHNS, CDR2 SASEGT. Trimming at V came to 2 bases and at J to 3 bases, leaving 2 bases not matched to a gene. CDR3 length: 15 amino acids. CDR3 DNA sequence: TGTGCCAGCAGTGAATATAGCGGGGGGACAGATACGCAGTATTTT. Amino acids: CASSEYSGGTDTQYF.

This rearrangement joins TRBV7-9 to TRBJ2-2, with unresolved D. V dropped 6 bases and J dropped 0 bases, with 14 bases sitting between them. The germline V gene encodes CDR1 SEHNR and CDR2 FQNEAQ (reference sequence). The CDR3 consists of 16 residues. CDR3 coding DNA: TGTGCCAGCAGTTTCCAGGCACGGTCGAACACCGGGGAGCTGTTTTTT. It translates to CASSFQARSNTGELFF.

This clone showed up just once. This chain links TRBV19 with TRBJ1-2, with a tentative D call TRBD1 (5 bases). The CDR3 has 14 amino acids. V lost 4 bases and J lost 4, with 13 bases in between. Germline V CDR1 and CDR2: LNHDA, SQIVND (reference sequence). CDR3 sequence (DNA): TGTGCCAGTAGTAATGGGGGGAGCTCCTATGGCTACACCTTC. Its protein is CASSNGGSSYGYTF.

There are a few counts of this clone. This sequence joins TRBV5-1 and TRBJ1-1, with D perhaps matching TRBD1 (6 bases). The CDR3 runs 13 residues. The V end lost 3 bases, the J end lost 5 bases, and 11 bases lay between the germline ends. Per the germline V gene, CDR1 is SGHRS and CDR2 is YFSETQ. CDR3 region: CASSWGQGTEAFF. The CDR3 nucleotides read TGCGCCAGCAGCTGGGGGCAGGGGACTGAAGCTTTCTTT.

This chain joins TRBV11-2 and TRBJ2-1, with 13 nucleotides matching TRBD2. The CDR3 has 15 residues. Trimming took 1 base from V and 8 from J; bases not matched to a gene: 2. Germline-derived CDR1 and CDR2 are SGHAT and FQNNGV. CDR3 loop: CASSLGTSGRDEQFF. The CDR3 coding sequence is TGTGCCAGCAGCTTAGGAACTAGCGGGAGGGATGAGCAGTTCTTC. The variable domain in full, with the rest retrieved from reference TRBV11-2 and TRBJ2-1, is EAGVAQSPRYKIIEKRQSVAFWCNPISGHATLYWYQQILGQGPKLLIQFQNNGVVDDSQLPKDRFSAERLKGVDSTLKIQPAKLEDSAVYLCASSLGTSGRDEQFFGPGTRLTVL.

The J gene is TRBJ1-3, the V gene TRBV21-1; the table's TRBD1 call for D was not verified on the DNA. TRBV21-1 counts as a pseudogene. This CDR3 is 20 amino acids long. CDR3 DNA: TGTGCCAGCAGCGCTCTTCCGGGACAGGGTAATGGGTACTCTGGAAACACCATATATTTT. Encoded protein: CASSALPGQGNGYSGNTIYF.

This clone was seen a few times. The rearrangement links TRBV6-5 to TRBJ2-7; 9 bases fit TRBD1. The CDR3 totals 15 residues. With 4 bases clipped from V and 0 bases from J, the junction kept 4 bases outside the gene matches. Per the germline V gene, CDR1 is MNHEY and CDR2 is SVGAGI. CDR3 sequence: CASSFMGQGSYEQYF. The CDR3 DNA is TGTGCCAGCAGTTTTATGGGACAGGGCTCCTACGAGCAGTACTTC.

The chain carries TRBV10-3 and TRBJ1-2; 12 bases agree with TRBD1. The CDR3 length is 13 residues. V gave up 10 bases and J gave up 7 bases; unmatched junction bases: 7. Germline CDR1 reads ENHRY; CDR2 reads SYGVKD. CDR3 nucleotide sequence: TGTGCCAACCGAGGGACAGGGGGCGGTGGCTACACCTTC. It yields the protein CANRGTGGGGYTF.

The V gene is TRBV6-6, the J gene TRBJ2-6; D uncertain. Germline CDR1 MNHNY, CDR2 SVGAGI (reference sequence). V was shortened by 2 bases and J by 4 bases, with 3 bases between the two germline ends. CDR3 size: 13 residues. The CDR3 coding sequence is TGTGCCAGCAGTTACCTCGGGGCCAACGTCCTGACTTTC. Its protein is CASSYLGANVLTF.

The J gene is TRBJ2-5, the V gene TRBV6-6, with 10 bases lining up with TRBD2. The J call is doubtful: the DNA matches TRBJ2-7 better. Germline V gene sequence: CDR1 MNHNY, CDR2 SVGAGI (reference sequence). The CDR3 spans 15 residues. This chain's CDR3 is CASSYPQRGGSEQYF. CDR3 DNA sequence: TGTGCCAGCAGTTACCCCCAGCGGGGGGGCTCCGAGCAGTACTTC.

The J gene is TRBJ2-2, the V gene TRBV7-9, with a possible D match to TRBD2 (6 bases). CDR3 length equals 17 residues. V gave up 4 bases and J gave up 0 bases, with 15 bases separating them. From germline, CDR1 is SEHNR and CDR2 FQNEAQ (reference sequence). The CDR3 coding sequence is TGTGCCAGCAGCTATAGCCCGGGACTCACGAACACCGGGGAGCTGTTTTTT. The encoded protein is CASSYSPGLTNTGELFF.

The chain joins TRBV11-2 to TRBJ2-1; D is perhaps TRBD1 (6 bases). Germline assignment: CDR1 SGHAT and CDR2 FQNNGV. This CDR3 contains 15 residues. Trimming left V 3 bases short and J 8 bases short, with 17 bases between. The CDR3 coding sequence is TGTGCCAGCAGCTTGAATCCCAGGGGCGGTGATGAGCAGTTCTTC. Protein: CASSLNPRGGDEQFF.